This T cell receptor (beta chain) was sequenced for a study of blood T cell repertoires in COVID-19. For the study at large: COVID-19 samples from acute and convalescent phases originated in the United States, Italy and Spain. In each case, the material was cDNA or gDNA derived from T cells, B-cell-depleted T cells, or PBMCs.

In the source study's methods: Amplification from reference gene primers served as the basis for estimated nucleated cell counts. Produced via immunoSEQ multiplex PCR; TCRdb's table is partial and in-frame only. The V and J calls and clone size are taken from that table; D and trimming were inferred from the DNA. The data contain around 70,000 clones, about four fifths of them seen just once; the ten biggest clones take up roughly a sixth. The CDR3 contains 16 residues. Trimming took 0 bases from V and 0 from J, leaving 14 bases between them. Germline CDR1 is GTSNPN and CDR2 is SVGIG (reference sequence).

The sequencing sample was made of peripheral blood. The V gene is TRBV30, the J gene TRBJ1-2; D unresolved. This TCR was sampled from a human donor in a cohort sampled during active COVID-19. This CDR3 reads CAWSVGRVRANYGYTF. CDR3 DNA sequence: TGTGCCTGGAGTGTAGGGAGGGTACGGGCTAACTATGGCTACACCTTC.